Presented here are 14 T cell receptor beta chains from one specimen sequenced in a study of blood T cell repertoires in COVID-19. TCRdb's copy holds only in-frame clones and misses some; the assay was immunoSEQ multiplex PCR. The repertoire holds under 110,000 clones, with 70% to 75% as singletons. Material for sequencing was peripheral blood. The origin of the receptors is a human donor with acute or convalescent COVID-19. The donor label of this sample is uncertain.

This clone was detected only a few times. Other DNA variants within this sample encode the same CDR3. V is TRBV3-1 (or the pseudogene TRBV3-2) and J is TRBJ1-5; D is unclear. Looked up from germline, CDR1 is LGHDT and CDR2 is YNNKEL (reference sequence). The V end was cut by 0 bases, the J end by 1 base, with 7 bases between. The CDR3 is 15 residues long. CDR3: CASSQDGQSNQPQHF. DNA for the CDR3: TGTGCCAGCAGCCAAGATGGGCAGAGCAATCAGCCCCAGCATTTT.

The rearrangement joins TRBV15 to TRBJ1-4; D ambiguous. CDR3 length: 16 amino acids. The V end was cut by 0 bases, the J end by 4 bases, with 12 bases between. Germline V gives CDR1 LNHNV, CDR2 YYDKDF (reference sequence). CDR3: CATSRDRNALNEKLFF. The DNA for the CDR3 is TGTGCCACCAGCAGAGATCGAAATGCGCTTAATGAAAAACTGTTTTTT. The variable domain in full, completed from reference TRBV15 and TRBJ1-4, reads DAMVIQNPRYQVTQFGKPVTLSCSQTLNHNVMYWYQQKSSQAPKLLFHYYDKDFNNEADTPDNFQSRRPNTSFCFLDIRSPGLGDTAMYLCATSRDRNALNEKLFFGSGTQLSVL.

The chain employs TRBV28 and TRBJ1-2, with D uncertain. The CDR3 runs to 11 residues. Germline V gene data show CDR1 as MDHEN and CDR2 as SYDVKM. This CDR3 reads CSAGSNYGYTF. In DNA form, the CDR3 reads TGTTCTGCAGGATCGAACTATGGCTACACCTTC.

This clone was seen a few times. The chain has TRBV3-1 (or the pseudogene TRBV3-2) and TRBJ1-4, with D perhaps TRBD1 (5 bases). The CDR3 sequence is 16 residues long. Germline V lookup: CDR1 LGHDT, CDR2 YNNKEL (reference sequence). V was clipped by 3 bases and J by 5 bases, with 16 bases between them. CDR3 protein: CASSQSWAGPNEKLFF. The CDR3 coding sequence is TGTGCCAGCAGCCAGTCTTGGGCAGGGCCAAATGAAAAACTGTTTTTT.

CDR3 protein: CAWSVSKYYGYTF. The CDR3 nucleotides read TGTGCCTGGAGTGTAAGCAAGTACTATGGCTACACCTTC. The chain couples TRBV30 to TRBJ1-2; D unclear. Looked up from germline, CDR1 is GTSNPN and CDR2 is SVGIG (reference sequence). The V end was cut by 0 bases, the J end by 3 bases, with 8 bases between. The length of the CDR3 is 13 residues.

This chain's CDR3 is CASTFEQGVVFF. The DNA for the CDR3 is TGTGCCAGCACTTTCGAACAGGGAGTCGTTTTCTTT. The V and J genes are TRBV28 and TRBJ1-1, with D tentatively TRBD1 (6 bases). The CDR3 runs 12 residues. Germline V gene sequence: CDR1 MDHEN, CDR2 SYDVKM. Deletions cut 7 bases from V and 13 bases from J, with 19 bases between.

This clone has only a few counts. The chain recombines TRBV3-1 (or the pseudogene TRBV3-2) with TRBJ2-5; D perhaps matches TRBD2 (6 bases). Trimming took 2 bases from V and 1 from J, leaving 11 bases between them. Germline V gene data show CDR1 as LGHDT and CDR2 as YNNKEL (reference sequence). This CDR3 comprises 15 residues. CDR3 amino acids: CASSQIAGPQETQYF. The DNA of the CDR3 is TGTGCCAGCAGCCAAATCGCGGGGCCCCAAGAGACCCAGTACTTC.

The V and J genes are TRBV4-1 and TRBJ2-1; 10 bases match TRBD2. CDR3 length: 16 amino acids. In germline, CDR1 is MGHRA, CDR2 YSYEKL. V dropped 4 bases and J dropped 15; count of bases not matched to a gene: 18. CDR3 loop: CASSPPYESGGGFRFF. In DNA form, the CDR3 reads TGCGCCAGCAGCCCCCCGTACGAGAGCGGGGGGGGGTTCAGGTTCTTC.

V gene TRBV7-9 combines with J gene TRBJ2-3; a possible D gene is TRBD2 (6 bases). Per germline, CDR1 SEHNR and CDR2 FQNEAQ (reference sequence). Trimming removed 5 bases at V and 3 bases at J, with 9 bases between. The CDR3 is 13 amino acids. CDR3 amino acids: CASSRLDTDTQYF. The CDR3 nucleotides are TGTGCCAGCAGCCGACTAGATACAGATACGCAGTATTTT.

The V gene is TRBV7-9, the J gene TRBJ2-3; 10 positions match TRBD2. CDR3 length equals 14 residues. The junction had 3 bases not matched to a gene; V was cut back by 3 bases and J by 6 bases. Per germline, CDR1 SEHNR and CDR2 FQNEAQ (reference sequence). The DNA of the CDR3 is TGTGCCAGCAGCTTCACAGCGGGGGGGGATACGCAGTATTTT. This codes for CASSFTAGGDTQYF.

This chain connects TRBV10-1 to TRBJ1-5, with TRBD1 matching 7 bases. After removal of 6 bases from V and 3 bases from J, the junction contained 5 bases not matched to a gene. Germline lookup yields CDR1 WNHNN and CDR2 SYGVQD (reference sequence). The CDR3 consists of 14 residues. This chain's CDR3 is CASRGDRYNQPQHF. CDR3 nucleotides: TGCGCCAGCAGGGGGGACAGATACAATCAGCCCCAGCATTTT.

This clone is a singleton in its sample. V and J are TRBV6-6 and TRBJ2-3, with 8 bases lining up with TRBD2. The CDR3 runs 16 residues. Germline V gives CDR1 MNHNY, CDR2 SVGAGI (reference sequence). With 2 bases clipped from V and 2 bases from J, the junction kept 6 bases outside the gene matches. CDR3 DNA sequence: TGTGCCAGCAGTTACGAGCGGGGGCTTAACACAGATACGCAGTATTTT. The encoded protein is CASSYERGLNTDTQYF.

V gene TRBV27 combines with J gene TRBJ2-2; TRBD2 matches 13 bases. With 7 bases clipped from V and 4 bases from J, the junction kept 6 bases outside the gene matches. CDR1 MNHEY and CDR2 SMNVEV come from the germline V gene (reference sequence). The CDR3 length is 16 residues. The CDR3 sequence: CASTPGLAGSTGELFF. Written as DNA, the CDR3 is TGTGCCAGCACGCCGGGACTAGCGGGGAGCACCGGGGAGCTGTTTTTT.

The CDR3 is CASSLAGGRNYGYTF. For the CDR3, the DNA is TGTGCCAGCAGCTTAGCTGGAGGCAGGAACTATGGCTACACCTTC. The chain uses TRBV7-8 and TRBJ1-2, with D hard to call. This CDR3 is 15 amino acids long. V lost 0 bases to trimming and J lost 2 bases, with 10 bases between them. The germline gives CDR1 SGHVS, CDR2 FQNEAQ. Supplemented by reference TRBV7-8 and TRBJ1-2, the full variable domain reads GAGVSQSPRYKVAKRGQDVALRCDPISGHVSLFWYQQALGQGPEFLTYFQNEAQLDKSGLPSDRFFAERPEGSVSTLKIQRTQQEDSAVYLCASSLAGGRNYGYTFGSGTRLTVV.